These 17 T cell receptor beta chains were all obtained from the same sample, sequenced in a study of T cells expressing NK-cell markers. No DNA is given; TCRdb re-called the 5' RACE reads and lists each CDR3 protein once. Recorded for this sample: approximately 150,000 distinct CDR3 sequences. Specimen: blood T cells: a sorted CD56 or NKG2C T cell subset, CD4+ or CD8+ T cells, or bulk PBMC T cells (not recorded which). Receptors originate from a woman between 18 and 69 years old in good health.

The chain couples TRBV5-1 to TRBJ2-1; TCRdb lists TRBD2, though no DNA is available to test this call. This CDR3 is 14 amino acids long. Germline-derived CDR1 and CDR2 are SGHRS and YFSETQ. The CDR3: CASSPSMGGDEQFF.

The rearrangement uses TRBV10-3 and TRBJ2-1; there is no DNA to check the TCRdb D call of TRBD2. Germline loops: CDR1 ENHRY, CDR2 SYGVKD. CDR3 length equals 18 residues. CDR3 sequence reads: CAISRGGGAWSSYNEQFF.

This rearrangement joins TRBV5-1 to TRBJ1-1. This CDR3 region has 14 residues. Germline assignment: CDR1 SGHRS and CDR2 YFSETQ. The chain's CDR3 is CASSPNRRNTEAFF.

The V and J genes are TRBV5-1 and TRBJ2-5; lacking DNA, the TRBD1 call made by TCRdb goes unchecked. Germline lookup yields CDR1 SGHRS and CDR2 YFSETQ. The CDR3 is 14 amino acids. CDR3 sequence reads: CASSDPRVVETQYF.

The chain combines TRBV12-3 or TRBV12-4 with TRBJ2-7; there is no DNA to check the TCRdb D call of TRBD2. The CDR3 has 15 amino acids. The CDR3 spells CASSFSGSPRREQYF.

The rearrangement uses TRBV12-3 or TRBV12-4 and TRBJ2-7; TCRdb picks TRBD1, but there is no DNA to check that call. The CDR3 runs to 14 residues. CDR3 in amino acids: CASSFQTGGHEQYF.

This chain's CDR3 is CASSFSRSERNEQFF. The J gene is TRBJ2-1, the V gene TRBV7-9. The germline V gene has CDR1 SEHNR and CDR2 FQNEAQ (reference sequence). The CDR3 spans 15 residues.

V gene TRBV12-3 or TRBV12-4 combines with J gene TRBJ2-1; with no DNA, the TCRdb D assignment of TRBD2 cannot be verified. CDR3 size: 17 residues. CDR3 in amino acids: CASRAVGGLAGVNEQFF.

The chain recombines TRBV4-2 with TRBJ2-7; TCRdb selects TRBD2, and the lack of DNA leaves this call unchecked. Germline loops: CDR1 LGHNA, CDR2 YNFKEQ. The CDR3 sequence is 16 residues long. The CDR3 loop is CASSQWTANGEYEQYF.

The rearrangement uses TRBV5-6 and TRBJ2-7; TCRdb reports TRBD1, a call that lacks DNA to check it against. The CDR3 has 14 residues. The germline V gene has CDR1 SGHDT and CDR2 YYEEEE. This chain's CDR3 is CASSRRQGTYEQYF.

The chain is built from TRBV28 and TRBJ1-1. Germline V gives CDR1 MDHEN, CDR2 SYDVKM. The CDR3 spans 12 residues. CDR3 residues: CASRTLPAEAFF.

This chain uses TRBV3-1 with TRBJ1-6; TCRdb's assignment of TRBD1 cannot be checked, as there is no DNA. CDR1 is LGHDT and CDR2 is YNNKEL in the germline V gene (reference sequence). The CDR3 totals 17 residues. The CDR3 loop reads CASSHPYGGRVDSPLHF. The full variable domain, its missing parts supplied by reference TRBV3-1 and TRBJ1-6, is DTAVSQTPKYLVTQMGNDKSIKCEQNLGHDTMYWYKQDSKKFLKIMFSYNNKELIINETVPNRFSPKSPDKAHLNLHINSLELGDSAVYFCASSHPYGGRVDSPLHFGNGTRLTVT.

V gene TRBV20-1 combines with J gene TRBJ1-1; there is no DNA to check the TCRdb D call of TRBD1. This CDR3 is 13 amino acids long. Germline values: CDR1 DFQATT, CDR2 SNEGSKA (reference sequence). The CDR3 sequence: CSADRVSVTEAFF.

This sequence joins TRBV7-2 and TRBJ2-5; TCRdb calls TRBD2, which cannot be checked without DNA. Germline lookup yields CDR1 SGHTA and CDR2 FQGNSA. CDR3 length: 16 amino acids. The CDR3 region is CASSLLGRGGSETQYF.

The chain is built from TRBV12-3 or TRBV12-4 and TRBJ2-7; TCRdb's D call, TRBD1, is unchecked because there is no DNA. This CDR3 comprises 15 residues. This CDR3 is CASSLRLSWVSEQYF.

The V gene is TRBV5-1, the J gene TRBJ2-2. The CDR3 sequence is 14 residues long. The germline gives CDR1 SGHRS, CDR2 YFSETQ. The CDR3: CASSPRTNTGELFF.

The chain is built from TRBV12-3 or TRBV12-4 and TRBJ1-6. The CDR3 extends over 15 amino acids. CDR3 sequence: CASSLRQGNNSPLHF.